Shown below are 14 T cell receptor beta chains from a single sample sequenced in a study of regulatory T cells in long-lasting Graves disease. Regarding time point: persistent/refractory GD, antithyroid drugs over 5 years with positive TRAb. The TCR library used RNA extracted from PBMCs. Library construction for TCR beta used iRepertoire HTBI primers and Arm-PCR of CDR3 regions. TCRdb called the multiplex PCR reads again in MiXCR, with one record for every CDR3 protein. The sample records approximately 290,000 distinct CDR3 sequences, around 20% being singletons. Sequenced material: peripheral blood mononuclear cells (PBMCs), taken when the disease was refractory, from a patient treated with antithyroid drugs. The source is a female donor with Graves disease.

This chain connects TRBV6-1 to TRBJ1-3; TRBD1 matches 7 bases. With 8 bases clipped from V and 8 bases from J, the junction kept 6 bases outside the gene matches. Germline V gene sequence: CDR1 MNHNS, CDR2 SASEGT. The CDR3 has 12 residues. The CDR3 sequence: CASGRQGDTIYF. Here the CDR3 DNA reads TGTGCCAGCGGAAGACAGGGAGACACCATATATTTT.

The rearrangement uses TRBV6-5 and TRBJ1-6; a weak D match, TRBD1 (6 bases). Trimming left V 4 bases short and J 8 bases short, with 12 bases between. CDR1 is MNHEY and CDR2 is SVGAGI in the germline V gene. The CDR3 covers 14 residues. CDR3 DNA: TGTGCCAGCAGTTCACCCAGACAGGATTCACCCCTCCACTTT. Translation gives CASSSPRQDSPLHF.

CDR3 DNA sequence: TGTGCCAGCAGTTCGAGGACAGGGAATTTTTCACCCCTCCACTTT. Translated, it gives CASSSRTGNFSPLHF. The V gene is TRBV28, the J gene TRBJ1-6; 8 bases line up with TRBD1. From germline, CDR1 is MDHEN and CDR2 SYDVKM. Trimming removed 4 bases from V and 9 bases from J; junction bases left unmatched: 8. The CDR3 length is 15 residues.

This clonotype was seen only a few times. The gene calls are TRBV25-1 and TRBJ2-2; 9 nucleotides match TRBD2. The V gene end was trimmed by 1 base and the J gene end by 7 bases; junction bases not matched to a gene: 7. The germline CDR1 and CDR2 sequences are MGHDK and SYGVNS. CDR3 size: 16 residues. Written as DNA, the CDR3 is TGTGCCAGCAGTGAATTTATTAGCGGGAGTCACGGGGAGCTGTTTTTT. Amino acid sequence: CASSEFISGSHGELFF.

This clonotype has just a few counts. V gene TRBV7-3 combines with J gene TRBJ2-1, with 13 nucleotides matching TRBD2. The CDR3 covers 17 residues. Per germline, CDR1 SGHTA and CDR2 FQGTGA. With V trimmed by 6 bases and J by 9 bases, 14 bases remained unmatched. The CDR3 protein is CASSDKPGLAGRGEQFF. In DNA, the CDR3 is TGTGCCAGCAGTGATAAGCCGGGACTAGCGGGAAGGGGTGAGCAGTTCTTC.

This clonotype appeared a single time. The CDR3 protein is CASSVTGDINQPQHF. CDR3 in DNA: TGTGCCAGCAGTGTGACAGGGGATATCAATCAGCCCCAGCATTTT. V gene TRBV28 combines with J gene TRBJ1-5; TRBD1 agrees at 8 bases. There are 15 residues in the CDR3. Germline values: CDR1 MDHEN, CDR2 SYDVKM. The V segment lost 5 bases and the J segment 3 bases; nucleotides outside the gene matches: 6. The full variable domain, rest sourced from reference TRBV28 and TRBJ1-5, is DVKVTQSSRYLVKRTGEKVFLECVQDMDHENMFWYRQDPGLGLRLIYFSYDVKMKEKGDIPEGYSVSREKKERFSLILESASTNQTSMYLCASSVTGDINQPQHFGDGTRLSIL.

This clonotype was seen a handful of times. The rearrangement joins TRBV18 to TRBJ2-1; tentative D call: TRBD2 (6 bases). This CDR3 is built from 16 residues. The germline V gene has CDR1 KGHSH and CDR2 LQKENI. With 6 bases removed from V and 4 bases from J, the gap between germline ends came to 19 bases. CDR3 nucleotides: TGTGCCAGCTCTCAGGCGGGGCTAGCGCCGTACAATGAGCAGTTCTTC. Protein: CASSQAGLAPYNEQFF.

This clonotype has only a few counts. V usage is TRBV6-2 or TRBV6-3 and J usage is TRBJ2-7, with 7 bases fitting TRBD2. The ends lost 6 bases at V and 5 bases at J; junction bases unmatched: 10. Germline V gene lookup returns CDR1 MNHEY and CDR2 SVGEGT. The length of the CDR3 is 14 residues. This CDR3 is CASSRAGDFHEQYF. CDR3 coding DNA: TGTGCCAGCAGCAGGGCGGGAGACTTTCACGAGCAGTACTTC.

There are many counts of this clonotype. This chain uses TRBV27 with TRBJ2-6; D might be TRBD1 or TRBD2, each matching 5 bases. The CDR3 loop spans 14 amino acids. V shed 6 bases and J shed 3 bases, with 9 bases lying between them. Germline V gene sequence: CDR1 MNHEY, CDR2 SMNVEV (reference sequence). DNA of the CDR3: TGTGCCAGCAGACGGGGCGTTGGGGCCAACGTCCTGACTTTC. Residues: CASRRGVGANVLTF.

This rearrangement joins TRBV28 to TRBJ2-2; 8 bases match TRBD1. The CDR3 spans 20 residues. V shed 3 bases, J shed 4 bases, and the junction held 19 bases outside the gene matches. The germline V gene has CDR1 MDHEN and CDR2 SYDVKM. CDR3 DNA: TGTGCCAGCAGTTTCCTTTTCGGACAGGGCGGGGATCGGGGCACCGGGGAGCTGTTTTTT. Encoded protein: CASSFLFGQGGDRGTGELFF.

The table lists this clonotype with many counts. The chain carries TRBV28 and TRBJ1-1; TRBD1 aligns across 7 bases. CDR1 is MDHEN, CDR2 SYDVKM, per germline. The V segment lost 2 bases and the J segment 3 bases; nucleotides outside the gene matches: 3. The CDR3 runs to 14 residues. For the CDR3, the DNA is TGTGCCAGCAGTTTAGGGGACAGATACACTGAAGCTTTCTTT. Amino acid sequence: CASSLGDRYTEAFF.

This clonotype was counted many times. The V gene is TRBV5-1, the J gene TRBJ2-7, with 10 bases identical to TRBD1. Trimming removed 4 bases from V and 2 bases from J; junction bases left unmatched: 15. Germline V gives CDR1 SGHRS, CDR2 YFSETQ. This CDR3 contains 18 residues. CDR3 bases: TGCGCCAGCAGCCCCAGACTAAAAGGACAGGGGGTCGCCTACGAGCAGTACTTC. It encodes CASSPRLKGQGVAYEQYF.

This clonotype showed up just a few times. This chain connects TRBV7-9 to TRBJ1-6; D is ambiguous. This CDR3 has 14 residues. The V gene lost 3 bases and the J gene lost 10 bases, with 13 bases spanning the gap. Germline V lookup: CDR1 SEHNR, CDR2 FQNEAQ (reference sequence). CDR3: CASSFGREVSPLHF. CDR3 nucleotides: TGTGCCAGCAGCTTCGGCCGAGAAGTATCACCCCTCCACTTT.

About this clonotype: With a much larger clone just one base away, this may be a read error. CDR3 DNA sequence: TGTGCCAGCAGCTTAGCGGCTAGCGGCCAAGAGACCCAGTACTTC. It codes for CASSLAASGQETQYF. The chain recombines TRBV7-6 with TRBJ2-5; 7 nucleotides line up with TRBD2. The V gene end was trimmed by 0 bases and the J gene end by 1 base; junction bases not matched to a gene: 2. The CDR3 consists of 15 residues. Germline V gives CDR1 SGHVS, CDR2 FNYEAQ.